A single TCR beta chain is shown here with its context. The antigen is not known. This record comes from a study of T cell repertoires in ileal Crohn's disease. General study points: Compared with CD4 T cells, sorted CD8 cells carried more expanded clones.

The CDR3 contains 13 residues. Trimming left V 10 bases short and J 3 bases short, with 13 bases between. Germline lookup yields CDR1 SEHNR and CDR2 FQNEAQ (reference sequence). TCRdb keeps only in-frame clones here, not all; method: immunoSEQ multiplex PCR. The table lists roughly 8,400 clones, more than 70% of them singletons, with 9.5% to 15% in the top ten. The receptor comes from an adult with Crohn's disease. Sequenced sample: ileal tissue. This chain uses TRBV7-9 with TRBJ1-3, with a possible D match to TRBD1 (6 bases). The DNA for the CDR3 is TGTGCCATTTCCGGACAGATTGGAAACACCATATATTTT. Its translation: CAISGQIGNTIYF.